The present T cell receptor (beta chain) was sequenced within a study of blood T cell repertoires in COVID-19. Trimming removed 4 bases at V and 8 bases at J, with 12 bases between. CDR1 is SGHNT, CDR2 YYREEE, per germline (reference sequence). This CDR3 region has 12 residues. Assay: immunoSEQ multiplex PCR; the TCRdb copy retains only in-frame clones and omits some. The table lists over 250,000 clones, 91% of them singletons, with about 2.5% in the top ten. The J gene is TRBJ1-1, the V gene TRBV5-4; no reliable D call. The TCR was taken from a young adult with COVID-19, enrolled during active disease. The source material was peripheral blood. The chain's CDR3 is CASSKTPGEAFF. In DNA form, the CDR3 reads TGTGCCAGCAGCAAAACTCCGGGGGAAGCTTTCTTT.